These 9 T cell receptor beta chains came from one sample sequenced in a study of T-cell reconstitution after alpha-beta-depleted transplantation in children. Researchers prepared the TCRbeta library using unique molecular identifiers, the study reports. TCRdb called the PCR reads again in MiXCR, with one record for every CDR3 protein. The sample has 500,000 to 750,000 distinct CDR3 sequences, 10% to 15% seen once. The source was PBMCs, mostly from graft donor cells, collected 360 days after TCRalphabeta/CD19-depleted stem cell transplant. The receptor source for this set is a male patient aged 10 to 17 who had a stem cell transplant for acute myeloid leukemia, so the T cells may come from the graft donor.

In this sample, this clonotype turned up a few times. The chain employs TRBV4-3 and TRBJ1-2, with TRBD1 matching 9 bases. CDR3 length equals 16 residues. The germline V gene has CDR1 LGHNA and CDR2 YSLEER. With 5 bases clipped from V and 5 bases from J, the junction kept 12 bases outside the gene matches. This CDR3 is CASSYQTGGSEYGYTF. The DNA of the CDR3 is TGCGCCAGCAGCTACCAAACAGGGGGCTCGGAATATGGCTACACCTTC.

At least ten counts were recorded for this clonotype. The chain joins TRBV12-3 or TRBV12-4 to TRBJ2-1, with D hard to call. CDR3 length: 14 amino acids. V was cut by 1 base and J by 4 bases, with 8 bases left in between. CDR3 sequence reads: CASSLEVSYNEQFF. The CDR3 DNA reads TGTGCCAGCAGTTTAGAGGTCAGTTACAATGAGCAGTTCTTC.

This clonotype was found a few times. This chain connects TRBV7-8 to TRBJ2-7, with D possibly TRBD2 on 5 matching bases. The V end lost 4 bases, the J end lost 5 bases, and 18 bases lay between the germline ends. This CDR3 is 15 amino acids long. CDR1 is SGHVS and CDR2 is FQNEAQ in the germline V gene. The CDR3 nucleotides are TGTGCCAGCAGCTCCCTTTCGACTACCCTCGACGAGCAGTACTTC. This gives the protein CASSSLSTTLDEQYF.

The gene calls are TRBV4-2 and TRBJ2-1; D is unclear. The germline V gene has CDR1 LGHNA and CDR2 YNFKEQ. V was cut by 1 base and J by 5 bases, with 12 bases left in between. This CDR3 is built from 15 residues. The CDR3 DNA reads as TGTGCCAGCAGCCAAGCGAGCGCGAGAAACAATGAGCAGTTCTTC. It is translated as CASSQASARNNEQFF.

The J gene is TRBJ2-1, the V gene TRBV7-9, with D perhaps matching TRBD2 (7 bases). Germline V gene lookup returns CDR1 SEHNR and CDR2 FQNEAQ (reference sequence). Trimming stripped 5 bases from V and 9 bases from J, with 23 bases between. The CDR3 has 16 amino acids. CDR3 bases: TGTGCCAGCAGCCTCGGATTTGGGGGCGGGAGTAGTGAGCAGTTCTTC. The encoded protein is CASSLGFGGGSSEQFF.

This clonotype was observed at least ten times. The chain combines TRBV3-1 with TRBJ2-7; D gene ambiguous. The CDR3 is 11 residues long. Per the germline V gene, CDR1 is LGHDT and CDR2 is YNNKEL (reference sequence). Trimming removed 0 bases from V and 4 bases from J, with 1 base in between. The CDR3 sequence: CASSQDYEQYF. The CDR3 DNA follows: TGTGCCAGCAGCCAAGATTACGAGCAGTACTTC.

The J gene is TRBJ2-7, the V gene TRBV20-1, with 7 bases identical to TRBD2. V lost 5 bases, J lost 0 bases, and 7 bases stayed unmatched. Germline V gene sequence: CDR1 DFQATT, CDR2 SNEGSKA (reference sequence). This CDR3 region has 14 residues. Here the CDR3 DNA reads TGCAGTGCTTTAGCGGGTAGGGGCTCCTACGAGCAGTACTTC. Its translation: CSALAGRGSYEQYF.

J is TRBJ2-2 and V is TRBV9; weak D call: TRBD1 (6 bases). V dropped 3 bases and J dropped 4 bases, with 10 bases sitting between them. The germline CDR1 and CDR2 sequences are SGDLS and YYNGEE. This CDR3 has 14 amino acids. The CDR3 DNA reads TGTGCCAGCAGCGCCCAGGGGCGCACCGGGGAGCTGTTTTTT. Encoded protein: CASSAQGRTGELFF.

This clonotype showed up just a few times. In nucleotides, the CDR3 is TGTGCCAGCAGCTTAGGAGGACTAGCGGGACCTCGCGGGCAGTTCTTC. The encoded protein is CASSLGGLAGPRGQFF. The chain employs TRBV11-3 and TRBJ2-1; 12 nucleotides align to TRBD2. Germline CDR1 and CDR2: SGHNT and YENEEA. The V and J ends lost 1 base and 12 bases, in that order; junction bases with no gene match: 10. The CDR3 loop spans 16 amino acids.